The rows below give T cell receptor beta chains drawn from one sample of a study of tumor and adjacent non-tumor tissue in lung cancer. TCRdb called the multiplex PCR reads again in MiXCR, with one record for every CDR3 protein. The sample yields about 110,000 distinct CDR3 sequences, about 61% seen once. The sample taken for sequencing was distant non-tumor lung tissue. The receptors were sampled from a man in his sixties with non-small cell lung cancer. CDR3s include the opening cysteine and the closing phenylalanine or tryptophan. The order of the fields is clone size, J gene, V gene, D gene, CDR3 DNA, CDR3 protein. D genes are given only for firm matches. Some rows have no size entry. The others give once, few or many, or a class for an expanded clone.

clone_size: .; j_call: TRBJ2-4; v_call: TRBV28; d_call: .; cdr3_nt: TGCGCCAGCAGTCTTAATAGTAAAAACATTCAGTACTTC; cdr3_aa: CASSLNSKNIQYF
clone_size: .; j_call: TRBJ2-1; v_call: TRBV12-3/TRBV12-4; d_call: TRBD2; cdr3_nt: TGTACCACCAGTGCGACAGCGGGGGGGCACAATGAGCAGTTCTTC; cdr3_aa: CTTSATAGGHNEQFF
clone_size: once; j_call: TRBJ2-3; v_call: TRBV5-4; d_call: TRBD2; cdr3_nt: TGTGCCAGCAGTGACGGACTAGCGAGTACAGATACGCAGTATTTT; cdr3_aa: CASSDGLASTDTQYF
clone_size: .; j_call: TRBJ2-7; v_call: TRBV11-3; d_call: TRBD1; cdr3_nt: TGTGCCAGCAGCTCCACACAGGGGGCATCGGATACGGACTACGAGCAGTACTTC; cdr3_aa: CASSSTQGASDTDYEQYF
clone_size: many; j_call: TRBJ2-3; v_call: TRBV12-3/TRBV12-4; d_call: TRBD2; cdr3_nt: TGTGCCAGCAGTTTACGGCTAGCGGGAGGTAGCACAGATACGCAGTATTTT; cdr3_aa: CASSLRLAGGSTDTQYF
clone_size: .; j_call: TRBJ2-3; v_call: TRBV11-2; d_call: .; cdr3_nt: TGTGCCAGCAGATTCGAAGGACTGGATACGCAGTTTTTT; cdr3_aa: CASRFEGLDTQFF
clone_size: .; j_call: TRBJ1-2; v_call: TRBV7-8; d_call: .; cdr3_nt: TGTGCCGGCAACTTAGGGACCGGTTATGGCTACACCTTC; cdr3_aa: CAGNLGTGYGYTF
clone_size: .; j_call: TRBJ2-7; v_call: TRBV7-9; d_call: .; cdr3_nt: TGTGCAAGCAGCCGGGACTCTTTACCAACCTACGAGCAGTACTTC; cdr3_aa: CASSRDSLPTYEQYF
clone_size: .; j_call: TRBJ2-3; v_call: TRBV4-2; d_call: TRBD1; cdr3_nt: TGTGCCAGCAGCCAAGAGGGGACAGGTGCGGTCACAGATATGCAGTATTTT; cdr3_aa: CASSQEGTGAVTDMQYF
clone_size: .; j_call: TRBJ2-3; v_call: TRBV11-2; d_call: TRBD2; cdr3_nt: TGTGTCAGCAGCTTAGATGGGGGGGGGCAGTATTTT; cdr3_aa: CVSSLDGGGQYF
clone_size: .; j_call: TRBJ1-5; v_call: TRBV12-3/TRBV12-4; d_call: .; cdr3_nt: TGTGCCAGCATCCAGAGCAGGGGTCAGCCCCGGCATTTT; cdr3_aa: CASIQSRGQPRHF
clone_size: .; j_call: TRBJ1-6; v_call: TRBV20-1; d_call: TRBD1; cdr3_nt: TGCAGTGCTGGAGAGGGTGACAGGGTCTCAGGTTCACCCCTCCACTTT; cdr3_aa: CSAGEGDRVSGSPLHF
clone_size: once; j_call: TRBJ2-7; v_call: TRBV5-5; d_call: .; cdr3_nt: TGTGTCAGCAGCTTGTCAGTTACAGGGAGTTACGAGCAGTACTTC; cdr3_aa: CVSSLSVTGSYEQYF
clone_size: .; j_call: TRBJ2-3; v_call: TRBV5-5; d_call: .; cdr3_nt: TGTGCCAGCAGCTTCGATGGGTACGCAGATACGCAGTATTTT; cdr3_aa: CASSFDGYADTQYF
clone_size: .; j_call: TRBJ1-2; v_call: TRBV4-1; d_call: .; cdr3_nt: TGCGCCAACAGCCTCCGGCGTGAAGAGGGAATCTATGGCTACACCTTC; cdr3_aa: CANSLRREEGIYGYTF
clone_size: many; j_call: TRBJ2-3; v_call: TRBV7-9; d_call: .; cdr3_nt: TGTGCCAGCAGCTTAGTCGACAGCACAGATACGCAGTATTTT; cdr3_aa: CASSLVDSTDTQYF
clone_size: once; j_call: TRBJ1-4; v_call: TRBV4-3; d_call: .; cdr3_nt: TGCACCAGCAGCCATGCAGGGACATGGGGTAATGAAAAACTGTTTTTT; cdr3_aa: CTSSHAGTWGNEKLFF
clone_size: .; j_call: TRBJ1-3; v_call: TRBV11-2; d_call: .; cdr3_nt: TGTGAAAGCAGCCTAGATTTACGCCGCTCTGGAAACACCATATATTTT; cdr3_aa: CESSLDLRRSGNTIYF
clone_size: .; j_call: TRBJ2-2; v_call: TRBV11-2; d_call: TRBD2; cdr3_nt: TGTGCCAGCAGTCCTGGACTAGCGGGAGATGGGGCCGGGGAGCTGTTTTTT; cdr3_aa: CASSPGLAGDGAGELFF
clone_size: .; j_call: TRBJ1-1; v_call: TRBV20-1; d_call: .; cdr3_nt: TGCATTGCTGAGCAGGGGAGTTGGGCTTTCTTT; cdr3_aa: CIAEQGSWAFF
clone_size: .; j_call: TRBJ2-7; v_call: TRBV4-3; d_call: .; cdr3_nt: TGCGCCAGCAGCCAAGATAAGGGCAGGAGACTTTCCGAGCAGTACTTC; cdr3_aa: CASSQDKGRRLSEQYF
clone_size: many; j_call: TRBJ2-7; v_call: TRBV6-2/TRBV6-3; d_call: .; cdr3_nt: TGTGCCAGCACTCACCCCCAGGGTTACGAGCAGTACTTC; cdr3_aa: CASTHPQGYEQYF
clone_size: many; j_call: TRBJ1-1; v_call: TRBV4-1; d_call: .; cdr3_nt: TGCGCCAGCAGCCACCCGGGGTCACGGGGCACTGAAGCTTTCTTT; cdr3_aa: CASSHPGSRGTEAFF
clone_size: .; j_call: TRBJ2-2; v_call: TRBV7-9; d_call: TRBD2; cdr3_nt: TGTGCCAGCAGCTCATCAAGCGGGAGGGCCCGTCTAAGGGAGCTGTTTTTT; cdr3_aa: CASSSSSGRARLRELFF
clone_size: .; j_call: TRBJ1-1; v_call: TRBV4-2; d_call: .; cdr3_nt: TGCGCCAGCACAACAAATCCACAGGGCCAGAACACTGGAGCTTTCTTT; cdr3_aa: CASTTNPQGQNTGAFF
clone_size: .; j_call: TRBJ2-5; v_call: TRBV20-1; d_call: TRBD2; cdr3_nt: TGCAGTGCTAGTGGGACTAGCGGGCTGTACCAAGAGACCCAGTACTTC; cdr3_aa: CSASGTSGLYQETQYF
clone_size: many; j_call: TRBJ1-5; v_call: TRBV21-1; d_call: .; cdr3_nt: TGTGCCAGCAGCAAAGAGAAACAGGGAGAGGAAGGTCCCTATAGCAATCAGCCCCAGCATTTT; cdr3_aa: CASSKEKQGEEGPYSNQPQHF
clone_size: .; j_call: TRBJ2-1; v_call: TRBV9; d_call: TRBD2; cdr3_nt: TGTGCCAGCAGCGTAGGGAGCGGGGGGGCCTCTGAGCAGTTCTTC; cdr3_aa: CASSVGSGGASEQFF
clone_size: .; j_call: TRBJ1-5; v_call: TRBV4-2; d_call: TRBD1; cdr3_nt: TGTGTCAGCAGCCAAGAAAGGGGGCTGTCCAATCAGCCCCAGCATTTT; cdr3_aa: CVSSQERGLSNQPQHF
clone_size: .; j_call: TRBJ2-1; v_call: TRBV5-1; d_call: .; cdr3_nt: TGCGCCAGCAGCTTGTACCCCCTGGACGAGCAGTTCTTC; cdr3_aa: CASSLYPLDEQFF
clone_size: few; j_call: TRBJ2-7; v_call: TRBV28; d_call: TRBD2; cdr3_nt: TGTGCCAGCAGTTTCCCCTCTAGCGGGAGAAGCGAGCAGTACTTC; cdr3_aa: CASSFPSSGRSEQYF
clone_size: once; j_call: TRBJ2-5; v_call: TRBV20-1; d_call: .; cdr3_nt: TGCAGTGTAAGTGACGGCCATATGGGAGAGACCCAGTACTTC; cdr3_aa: CSVSDGHMGETQYF
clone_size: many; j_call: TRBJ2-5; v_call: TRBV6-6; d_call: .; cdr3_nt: TGTGCCAGCAGTACCCAGGAGACCCAGTACTTC; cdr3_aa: CASSTQETQYF
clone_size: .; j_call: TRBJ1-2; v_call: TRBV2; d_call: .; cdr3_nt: TGTGCCAACAGTGGAGATCATCAACGGTTATATGGCTACACCTTC; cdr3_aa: CANSGDHQRLYGYTF
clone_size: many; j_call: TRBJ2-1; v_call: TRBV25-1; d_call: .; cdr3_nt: TGTGCCAGCAGCTCTGGAGGGGGGGCCTTTGAGCAGTTCTTC; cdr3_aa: CASSSGGGAFEQFF
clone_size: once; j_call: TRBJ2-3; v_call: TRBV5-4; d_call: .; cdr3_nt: TGTGCCAGCAGCTTACCCCTCGACAACATAGATACGCAGTATTTT; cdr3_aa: CASSLPLDNIDTQYF
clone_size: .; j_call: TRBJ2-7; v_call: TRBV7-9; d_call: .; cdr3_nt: TGTGCCATCAGCGGACTCAGGGGAATGGGATCCGAGCAGTACTTC; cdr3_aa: CAISGLRGMGSEQYF
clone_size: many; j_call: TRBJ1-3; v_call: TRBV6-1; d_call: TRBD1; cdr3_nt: TGTGCCAGCAGTGAAGCCCCGGGACAGGCTGGAAACACCATATATTTT; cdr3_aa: CASSEAPGQAGNTIYF
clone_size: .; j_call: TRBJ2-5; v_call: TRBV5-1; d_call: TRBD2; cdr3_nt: TGCGCCAGCACCTCGGGACTACAAGAGACCCAGTACTTC; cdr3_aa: CASTSGLQETQYF
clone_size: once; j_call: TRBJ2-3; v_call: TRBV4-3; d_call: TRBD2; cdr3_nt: TGCGCCAGCAGCCGAGAGGTCCCTATCGGGAGGGGCACAGATACGCAGTATTTT; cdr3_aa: CASSREVPIGRGTDTQYF
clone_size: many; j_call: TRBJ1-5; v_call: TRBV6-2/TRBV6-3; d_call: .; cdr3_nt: TGTGCCAGCAGGCATAGGAGGGTGTCGAATAGCAATCAGCCCCAGCATTTT; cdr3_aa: CASRHRRVSNSNQPQHF
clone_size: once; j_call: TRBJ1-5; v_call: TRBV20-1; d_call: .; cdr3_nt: TGCAGTGCATGTGAGTTTGGAAGCAATCGGCCCCAGCATTTT; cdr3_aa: CSACEFGSNRPQHF
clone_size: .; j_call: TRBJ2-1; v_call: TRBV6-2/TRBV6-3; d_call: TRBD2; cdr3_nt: TGTACCACCAGTTCTCTGGGGCGCTTAGCGGGGACCTACAATGAGCAGTTCTTC; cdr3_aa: CTTSSLGRLAGTYNEQFF
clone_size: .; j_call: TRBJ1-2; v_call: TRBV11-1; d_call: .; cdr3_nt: TGTGCCAGTAGCTTAGCGAACACGATTGGCTACACCTTC; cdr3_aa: CASSLANTIGYTF
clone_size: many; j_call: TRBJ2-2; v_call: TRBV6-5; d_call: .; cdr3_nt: TGTGCCAGCAGTTATGACACCGGGGAGCTGTTTTTT; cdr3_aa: CASSYDTGELFF
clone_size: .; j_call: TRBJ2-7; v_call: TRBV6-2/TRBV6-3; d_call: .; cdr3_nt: TGTCCCAGCAGGGGATCACAGGTTTCCCACCACGAGCAGTACTTC; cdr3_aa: CPSRGSQVSHHEQYF
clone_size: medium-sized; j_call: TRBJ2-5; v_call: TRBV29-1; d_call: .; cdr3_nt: TGCAGCGTCCAGGGGGACTTGAAGACCCAGTACTTC; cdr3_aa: CSVQGDLKTQYF
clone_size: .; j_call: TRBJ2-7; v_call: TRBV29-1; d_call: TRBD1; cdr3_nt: TGCAGCATTGACAGGGGCTACGAGCAGTATTTC; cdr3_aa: CSIDRGYEQYF
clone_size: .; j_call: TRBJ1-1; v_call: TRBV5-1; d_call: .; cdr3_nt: TGCGCCAGCGCCCAGGGTAGGTCTGAAGCTTTCTTT; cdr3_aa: CASAQGRSEAFF
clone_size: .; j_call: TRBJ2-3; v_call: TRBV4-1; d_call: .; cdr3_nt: TGCGCCAGCAGCCAAGGCAGGTATAGCAATCAGCCCCAGTATTTT; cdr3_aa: CASSQGRYSNQPQYF
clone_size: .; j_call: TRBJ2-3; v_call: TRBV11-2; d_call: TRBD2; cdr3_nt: TGTGCCATCAGTCTCGGACTAGCCCGGTGGGATACGCAGTATTTT; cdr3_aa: CAISLGLARWDTQYF
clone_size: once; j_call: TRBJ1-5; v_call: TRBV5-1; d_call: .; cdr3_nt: TGCGCCAGCAGTTCCGATTGGGAAGAGCCCCAGCATTTT; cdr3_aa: CASSSDWEEPQHF
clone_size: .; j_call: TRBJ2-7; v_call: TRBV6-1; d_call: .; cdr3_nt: TGTGCCATCAGTAAGGGGCCACGAGGGCCCCACGAACAGTACTTC; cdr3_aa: CAISKGPRGPHEQYF
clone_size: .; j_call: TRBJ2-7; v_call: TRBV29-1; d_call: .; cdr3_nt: TGCAGCGTTGGGGGACTGGGGGCTTACGGGCAGTACTTC; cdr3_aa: CSVGGLGAYGQYF
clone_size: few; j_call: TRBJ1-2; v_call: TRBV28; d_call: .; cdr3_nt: TGTGCCAGCAGTCCCCCCGGACAGTTTAACTATGGCTACACCTTC; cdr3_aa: CASSPPGQFNYGYTF
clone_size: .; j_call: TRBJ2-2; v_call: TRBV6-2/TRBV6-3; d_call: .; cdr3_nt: TGTGCCAGCAGTTACTCGGGGACAATTGGTACCGGGGAGCTGTTCTTT; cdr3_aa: CASSYSGTIGTGELFF
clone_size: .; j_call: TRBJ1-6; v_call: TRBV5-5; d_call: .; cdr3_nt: TGTGGCAGCAGCTTGTTCAGTGCCTATAATTCACTCCTCCACTTT; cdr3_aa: CGSSLFSAYNSLLHF